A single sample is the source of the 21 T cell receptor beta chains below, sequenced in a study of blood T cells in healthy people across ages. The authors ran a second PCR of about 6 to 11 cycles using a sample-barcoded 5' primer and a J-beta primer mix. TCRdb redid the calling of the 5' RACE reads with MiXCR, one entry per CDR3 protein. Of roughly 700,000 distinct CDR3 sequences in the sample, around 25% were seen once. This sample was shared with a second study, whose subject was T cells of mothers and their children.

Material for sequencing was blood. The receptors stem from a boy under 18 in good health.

In DNA, the CDR3 is TGTGCCAGCAGACCTAGTGGTGGAGTCCCCTACGAGCAGTACTTC. Protein: CASRPSGGVPYEQYF. The chain has TRBV14 and TRBJ2-7; D gene uncertain. The germline V and J ends were trimmed by 6 bases and 2 bases, with 17 bases remaining between them. The V gene's germline CDR1 is SGHDN and CDR2 FVKESK. This CDR3 has 15 residues.

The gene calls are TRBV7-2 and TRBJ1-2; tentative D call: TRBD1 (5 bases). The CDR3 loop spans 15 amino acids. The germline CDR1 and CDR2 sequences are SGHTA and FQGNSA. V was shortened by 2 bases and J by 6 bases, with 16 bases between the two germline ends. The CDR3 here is CASSLSVDPGNGYTF. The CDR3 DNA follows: TGTGCCAGCAGCTTATCAGTCGATCCAGGGAATGGCTACACCTTC.

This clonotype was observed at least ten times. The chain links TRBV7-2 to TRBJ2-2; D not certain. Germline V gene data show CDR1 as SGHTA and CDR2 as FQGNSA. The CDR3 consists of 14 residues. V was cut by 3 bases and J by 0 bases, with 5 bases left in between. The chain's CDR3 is CASSLTANTGELFF. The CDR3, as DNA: TGTGCCAGCAGCTTGACCGCGAACACCGGGGAGCTGTTTTTT.

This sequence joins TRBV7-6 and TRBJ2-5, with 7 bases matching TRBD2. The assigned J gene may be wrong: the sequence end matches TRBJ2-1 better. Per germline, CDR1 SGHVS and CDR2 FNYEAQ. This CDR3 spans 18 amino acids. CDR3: CASSPHELAGVPYNEQFF. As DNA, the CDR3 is TGTGCCAGCAGCCCCCATGAGTTGGCGGGAGTACCCTACAATGAGCAGTTCTTC.

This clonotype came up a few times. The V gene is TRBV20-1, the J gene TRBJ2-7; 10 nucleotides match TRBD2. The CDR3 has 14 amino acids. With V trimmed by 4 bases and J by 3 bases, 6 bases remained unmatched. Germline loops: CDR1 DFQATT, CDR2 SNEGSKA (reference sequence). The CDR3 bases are TGCAGTGCTAAGAAGCGGGAGGGCAACTACGAGCAGTACTTC. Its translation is CSAKKREGNYEQYF.

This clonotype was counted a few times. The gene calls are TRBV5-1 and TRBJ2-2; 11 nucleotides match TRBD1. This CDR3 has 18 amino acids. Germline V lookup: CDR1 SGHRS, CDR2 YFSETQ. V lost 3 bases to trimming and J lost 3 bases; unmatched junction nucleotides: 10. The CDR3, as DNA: TGCGCCAGCAGCTGGAACACCTGGGGACAGGGGGACACCGGGGAGCTGTTTTTT. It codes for CASSWNTWGQGDTGELFF.

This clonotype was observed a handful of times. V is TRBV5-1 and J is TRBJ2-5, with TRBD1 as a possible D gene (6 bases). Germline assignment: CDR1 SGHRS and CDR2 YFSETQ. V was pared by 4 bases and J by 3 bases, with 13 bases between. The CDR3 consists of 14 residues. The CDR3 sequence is CASSPETGKETQYF. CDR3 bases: TGCGCCAGCAGCCCTGAAACAGGGAAAGAGACCCAGTACTTC.

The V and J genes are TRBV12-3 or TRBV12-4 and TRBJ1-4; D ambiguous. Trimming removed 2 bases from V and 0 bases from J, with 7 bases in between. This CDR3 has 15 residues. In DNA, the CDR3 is TGTGCCAGCAGTTTACTCTTGGCAACTAATGAAAAACTGTTTTTT. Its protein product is CASSLLLATNEKLFF.

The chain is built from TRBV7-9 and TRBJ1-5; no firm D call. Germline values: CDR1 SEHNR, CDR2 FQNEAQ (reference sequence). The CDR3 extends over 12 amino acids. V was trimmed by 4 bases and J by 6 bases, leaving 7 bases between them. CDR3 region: CASSSPTQPQHF. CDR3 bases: TGTGCCAGCAGCTCGCCAACTCAGCCCCAGCATTTT.

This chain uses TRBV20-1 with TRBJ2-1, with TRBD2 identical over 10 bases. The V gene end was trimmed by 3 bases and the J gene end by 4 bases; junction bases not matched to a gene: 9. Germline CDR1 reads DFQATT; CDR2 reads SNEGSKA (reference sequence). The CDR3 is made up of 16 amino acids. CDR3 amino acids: CSARAPGTSAYNEQFF. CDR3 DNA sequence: TGCAGTGCTAGGGCTCCCGGGACTAGCGCATACAATGAGCAGTTCTTC.

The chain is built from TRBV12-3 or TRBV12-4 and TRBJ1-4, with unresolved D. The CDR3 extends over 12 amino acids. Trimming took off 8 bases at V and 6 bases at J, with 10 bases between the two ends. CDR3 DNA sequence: TGTGCCAGCGGCGAAGAAGATGAAAAACTGTTTTTT. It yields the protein CASGEEDEKLFF.

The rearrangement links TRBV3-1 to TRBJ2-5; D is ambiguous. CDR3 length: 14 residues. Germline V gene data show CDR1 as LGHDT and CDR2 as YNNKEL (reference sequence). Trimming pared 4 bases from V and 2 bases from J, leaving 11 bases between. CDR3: CASSPLGDQETQYF. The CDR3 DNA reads TGTGCCAGCAGCCCCCTGGGCGATCAAGAGACCCAGTACTTC.

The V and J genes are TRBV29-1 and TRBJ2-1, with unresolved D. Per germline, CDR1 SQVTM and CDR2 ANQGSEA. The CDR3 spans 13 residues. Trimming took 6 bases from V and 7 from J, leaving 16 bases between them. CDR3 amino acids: CSVGPVLVNEQFF. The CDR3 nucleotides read TGCAGCGTGGGCCCGGTCCTGGTTAATGAGCAGTTCTTC.

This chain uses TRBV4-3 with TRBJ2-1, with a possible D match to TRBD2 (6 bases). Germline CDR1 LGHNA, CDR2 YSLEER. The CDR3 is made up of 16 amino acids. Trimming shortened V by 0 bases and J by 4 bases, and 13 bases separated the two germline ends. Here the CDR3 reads CASSQDRAGRYNEQFF. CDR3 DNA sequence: TGCGCCAGCAGCCAAGATAGGGCGGGGCGATACAATGAGCAGTTCTTC.

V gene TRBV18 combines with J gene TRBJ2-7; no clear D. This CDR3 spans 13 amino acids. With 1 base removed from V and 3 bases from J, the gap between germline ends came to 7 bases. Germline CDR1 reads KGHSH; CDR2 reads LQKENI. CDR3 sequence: CASSPRRVYEQYF. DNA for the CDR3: TGTGCCAGCTCACCACGACGGGTCTACGAGCAGTACTTC.

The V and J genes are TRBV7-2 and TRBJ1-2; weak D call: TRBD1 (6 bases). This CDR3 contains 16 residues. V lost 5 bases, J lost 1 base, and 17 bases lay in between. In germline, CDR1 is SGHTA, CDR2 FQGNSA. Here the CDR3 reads CASSPGGAGFNYGYTF. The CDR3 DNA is TGTGCCAGCAGCCCTGGGGGGGCCGGCTTTAACTATGGCTACACCTTC.

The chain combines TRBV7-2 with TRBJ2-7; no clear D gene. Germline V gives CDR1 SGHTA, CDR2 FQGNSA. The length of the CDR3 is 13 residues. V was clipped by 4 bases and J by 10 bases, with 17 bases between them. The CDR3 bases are TGTGCCAGCAGCTCCCTAAACATGAAGGTCCAGTACTTC. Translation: CASSSLNMKVQYF. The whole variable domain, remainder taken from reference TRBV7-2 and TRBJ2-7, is GAGVSQSPSNKVTEKGKDVELRCDPISGHTALYWYRQSLGQGLEFLIYFQGNSAPDKSGLPSDRFSAERTGGSVSTLTIQRTQQEDSAVYLCASSSLNMKVQYFGPGTRLTVT.

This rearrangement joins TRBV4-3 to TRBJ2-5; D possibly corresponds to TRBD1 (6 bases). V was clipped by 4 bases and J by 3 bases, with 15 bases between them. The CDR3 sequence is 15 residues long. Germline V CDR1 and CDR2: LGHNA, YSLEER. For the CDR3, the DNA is TGCGCCAGCAGCCGAGACGGGCAGGGGAAAGAGACCCAGTACTTC. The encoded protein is CASSRDGQGKETQYF.

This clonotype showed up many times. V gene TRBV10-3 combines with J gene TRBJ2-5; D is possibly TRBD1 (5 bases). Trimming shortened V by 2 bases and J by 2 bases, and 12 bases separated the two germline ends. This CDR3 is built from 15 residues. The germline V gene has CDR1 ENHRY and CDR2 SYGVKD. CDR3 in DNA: TGTGCCATCAGTGAGGGGTCAGGGTATCAAGAGACCCAGTACTTC. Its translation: CAISEGSGYQETQYF.

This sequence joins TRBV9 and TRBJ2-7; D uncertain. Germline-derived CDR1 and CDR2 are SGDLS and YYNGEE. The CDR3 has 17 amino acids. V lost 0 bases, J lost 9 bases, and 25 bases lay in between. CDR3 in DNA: TGTGCCAGCAGCGTAGCTACGGTTAGGGCACCCCGGGCCGGGCAGTACTTC. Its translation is CASSVATVRAPRAGQYF.

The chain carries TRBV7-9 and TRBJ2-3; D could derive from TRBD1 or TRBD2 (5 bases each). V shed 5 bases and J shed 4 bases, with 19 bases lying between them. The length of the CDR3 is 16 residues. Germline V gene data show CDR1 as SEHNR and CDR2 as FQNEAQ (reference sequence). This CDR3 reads CASSPPGRSVADTQYF. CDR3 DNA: TGTGCCAGCAGCCCCCCGGGACGTTCGGTGGCAGATACGCAGTATTTT.